The clone carrying this T cell receptor (beta chain) came up a few times. Its antigen is not identified. The sample belongs to a study of T cell repertoires in cytomegalovirus infection. Study context: Alongside well-studied HLA-B-restricted CMV epitopes, recently identified HLA-C-restricted CMV epitopes were also used. From public TCR beta signatures came an indication of both CMV infection and matching HLA type. General study points: CMV carriers having the relevant HLA were flagged by cumulative public TCR beta family frequency.

TCRdb processed the reads anew with MiXCR; each CDR3 protein has one entry. Of about 270,000 distinct CDR3 sequences in the sample, under 25% were seen once. The origin of this receptor is a human donor in good health (CMV status not recorded). Some clones in this sample may be carry-over from other donors' samples. The sequencing here drew on cultured PBMCs, taken from culture after CMV antigen stimulation.

This CDR3 reads CASSHPTSGKSYEQYF. In nucleotides, the CDR3 is TGCGCCAGCAGCCACCCGACTAGCGGGAAATCCTACGAGCAGTACTTC. The V and J genes are TRBV4-1 and TRBJ2-7, with 11 bases aligning to TRBD2. CDR3 length: 16 residues. Unmatched junction bases numbered 5, after V lost 3 bases and J lost 1 base. The germline gives CDR1 MGHRA, CDR2 YSYEKL.